This TCR beta chain stems from a study of T-cell reconstitution after alpha-beta-depleted transplantation in children. Study results and limitations: It was reported that alpha-beta T cells came from several hundred expanded graft clones (about two months after transplant). For some patients, TCRbeta diversity was high at day 60 because of recipient T cells and thymic progenitors that survived. T-cell counts and diversity at one year post-transplant came mainly from newly produced T cells.

Unique molecular identifiers were incorporated when the TCRbeta library was constructed. TCRdb reanalysed the PCR reads using MiXCR and keeps one entry per CDR3 protein. Among some 200,000 distinct CDR3 sequences listed, about 8.4% were seen once. The CDR3 extends over 14 amino acids. V dropped 4 bases and J dropped 4; count of bases not matched to a gene: 3. The germline V gene has CDR1 MNHEY and CDR2 SMNVEV (reference sequence). The sample holds many counts of this clonotype. Its antigen is as yet unknown. Sequences were derived from PBMCs, mostly from graft donor cells, sampled 360 days after TCRalphabeta/CD19-depleted stem cell transplant. The source of this sequence is a male patient aged 2-10 years who had a stem cell transplant for acute myeloid leukemia, so the T cells may come from the graft donor. The rearrangement joins TRBV27 to TRBJ1-5; 8 bases map to TRBD1. This CDR3 is CASSSGGANQPQHF. The CDR3, as DNA: TGTGCCAGCAGTTCAGGGGGCGCGAATCAGCCCCAGCATTTT.